The present TCR beta chain was sequenced within a study of technical replicates of blood from several donors. The method was immunoSEQ multiplex PCR; TCRdb's version includes in-frame clones alone and lacks a portion of them. The sample includes 56,000 or so clones, more than 90% seen only once; the top ten take about 3%. The J segment lost 4 bases and the V segment lost 3 bases, leaving 2 bases of the junction unmatched. CDR3 length: 14 amino acids. Germline V gene sequence: CDR1 SGHTA, CDR2 FQGNSA. V and J are TRBV7-2 and TRBJ2-5; 10 bases agree with TRBD2. The TCR originated in a human donor in good health. Some clones in this sample may be carry-over from other donors' samples. Sequences were obtained from PBMCs. CDR3 amino acids: CASSFSGRSETQYF. The CDR3 DNA sequence: TGTGCCAGCAGCTTTAGCGGGAGGTCAGAGACCCAGTACTTC.